This T cell receptor (beta chain) is from a study of response to subunit inactivated influenza vaccine. Whole-study findings and limits: With each seasonal influenza vaccination, the authors suggested, few new T cells are recruited.

The CDR3 covers 15 residues. The germline V gene has CDR1 SGHRS and CDR2 YFSETQ. V was pared by 4 bases and J by 4 bases, with 8 bases of the junction left unmatched. In TCRdb, the RT-PCR reads were re-called with MiXCR into one record per CDR3 protein. The sample consists of approximately 310,000 distinct CDR3 sequences, about a fifth of them appearing once. With regard to this clonotype: Its antigen is as yet unknown.

The material was PBMCs from blood, obtained 21 months after vaccination. This clonotype was sampled from a man in his fifties or sixties who received an inactivated influenza vaccine. The chain joins TRBV5-1 to TRBJ1-3, with TRBD1 matching over 7 bases. For the CDR3, the DNA is TGCGCCAGCAGCAAACGACAGGGATTCGGAAACACCATATATTTT. This sequence encodes CASSKRQGFGNTIYF.